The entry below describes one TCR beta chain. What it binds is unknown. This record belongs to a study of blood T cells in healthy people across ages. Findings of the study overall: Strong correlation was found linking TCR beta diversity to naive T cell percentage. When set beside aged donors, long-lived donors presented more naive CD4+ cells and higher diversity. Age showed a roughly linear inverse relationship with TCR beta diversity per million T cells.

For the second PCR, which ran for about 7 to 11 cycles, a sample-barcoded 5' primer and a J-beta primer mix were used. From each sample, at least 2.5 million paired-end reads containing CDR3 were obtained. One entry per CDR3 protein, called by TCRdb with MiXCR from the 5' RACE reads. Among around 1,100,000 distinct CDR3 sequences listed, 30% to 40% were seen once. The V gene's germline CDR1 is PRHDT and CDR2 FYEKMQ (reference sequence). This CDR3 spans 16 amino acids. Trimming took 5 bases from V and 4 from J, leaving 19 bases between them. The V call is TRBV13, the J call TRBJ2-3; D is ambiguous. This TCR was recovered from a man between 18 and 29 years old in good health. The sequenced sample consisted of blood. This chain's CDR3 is CASSLRHSAQADTQYF. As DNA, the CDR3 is TGTGCCAGCAGCCTCCGCCATTCAGCTCAAGCAGATACGCAGTATTTT.